This T cell receptor beta chain was identified during a study of human CD8 memory T cell subsets. CCR7+ PD-1+ TIGIT+ early memory CD8+ cells with dysfunctional traits were TPEX. It was UMI-labeled 5' RACE by which the TCR beta libraries were made. TCRdb re-called the 5' RACE reads and catalogs CDR3 proteins one per entry, DNA excluded. This table holds roughly 10,000 distinct CDR3 sequences. This receptor was taken from a human donor in good health. The sample consisted of CD8+ T cells from PBMCs.

The CDR3 loop reads CSARSSQQNIQYF. The V gene is TRBV20-1, the J gene TRBJ2-4. The CDR3 is made up of 13 amino acids. Germline CDR1 is DFQATT and CDR2 is SNEGSKA (reference sequence).